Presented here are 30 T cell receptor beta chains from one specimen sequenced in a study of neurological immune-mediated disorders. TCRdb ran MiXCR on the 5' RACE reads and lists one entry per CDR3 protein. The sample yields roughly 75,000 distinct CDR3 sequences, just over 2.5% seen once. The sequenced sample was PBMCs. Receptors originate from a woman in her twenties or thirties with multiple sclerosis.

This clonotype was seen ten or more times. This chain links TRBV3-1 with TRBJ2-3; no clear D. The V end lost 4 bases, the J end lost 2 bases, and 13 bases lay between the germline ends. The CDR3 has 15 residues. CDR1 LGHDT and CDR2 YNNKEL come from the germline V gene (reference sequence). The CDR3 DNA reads TGTGCCAGCAGCCGCATGGGCCTCAACACAGATACGCAGTATTTT. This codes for CASSRMGLNTDTQYF.

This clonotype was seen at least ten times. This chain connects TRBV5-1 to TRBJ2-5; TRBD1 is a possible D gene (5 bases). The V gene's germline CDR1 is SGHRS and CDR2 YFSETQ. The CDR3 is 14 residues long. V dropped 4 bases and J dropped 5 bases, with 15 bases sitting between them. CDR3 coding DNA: TGCGCCAGCAGCCCATCCTCGAAGGGGGAGACCCAGTACTTC. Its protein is CASSPSSKGETQYF.

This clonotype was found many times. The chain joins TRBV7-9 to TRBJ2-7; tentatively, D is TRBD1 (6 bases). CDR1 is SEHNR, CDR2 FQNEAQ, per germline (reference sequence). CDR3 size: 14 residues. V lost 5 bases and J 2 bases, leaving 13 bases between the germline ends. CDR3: CASSLQGRTYEQYF. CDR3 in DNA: TGTGCCAGCAGCCTACAGGGACGGACCTACGAGCAGTACTTC.

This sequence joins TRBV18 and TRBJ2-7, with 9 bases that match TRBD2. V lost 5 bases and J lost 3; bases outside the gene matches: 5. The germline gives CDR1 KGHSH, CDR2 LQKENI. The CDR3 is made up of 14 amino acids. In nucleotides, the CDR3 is TGTGCCAGCTCAACGACTAGCGGCAACTACGAGCAGTACTTC. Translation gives CASSTTSGNYEQYF.

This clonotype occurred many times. The CDR3 nucleotides are TGCAGTGCTAGAGATGGGAGCGGGGGGGGTCGGTACGAGCAGTACTTC. Translating it yields CSARDGSGGGRYEQYF. This chain joins TRBV20-1 and TRBJ2-7; 10 nucleotides match TRBD2. There are 16 residues in the CDR3. Germline lookup yields CDR1 DFQATT and CDR2 SNEGSKA (reference sequence). V lost 0 bases, J lost 4 bases, and 9 bases stayed unmatched.

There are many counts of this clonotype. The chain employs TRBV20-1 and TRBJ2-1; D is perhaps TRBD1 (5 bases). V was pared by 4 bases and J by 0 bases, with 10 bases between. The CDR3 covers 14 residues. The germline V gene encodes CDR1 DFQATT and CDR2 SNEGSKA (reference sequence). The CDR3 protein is CSATGLGSYNEQFF. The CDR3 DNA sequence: TGCAGTGCTACAGGGTTAGGCTCCTACAATGAGCAGTTCTTC.

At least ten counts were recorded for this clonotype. The CDR3 nucleotides read TGCGCCAGCGTAGACACCGGGGAGCTGTTTTTT. Its translation: CASVDTGELFF. The rearrangement joins TRBV5-1 to TRBJ2-2; unclear D gene. Germline CDR1 reads SGHRS; CDR2 reads YFSETQ. Trimming removed 7 bases from V and 3 bases from J, with 4 bases in between. The CDR3 covers 11 residues.

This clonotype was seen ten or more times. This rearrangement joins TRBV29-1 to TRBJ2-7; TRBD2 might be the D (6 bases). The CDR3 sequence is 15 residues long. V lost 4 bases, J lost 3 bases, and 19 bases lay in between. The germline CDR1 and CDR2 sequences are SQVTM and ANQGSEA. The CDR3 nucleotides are TGCAGCGTTGTGCGTGGGCGGGAAGGGATCTACGAGCAGTACTTC. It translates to CSVVRGREGIYEQYF.

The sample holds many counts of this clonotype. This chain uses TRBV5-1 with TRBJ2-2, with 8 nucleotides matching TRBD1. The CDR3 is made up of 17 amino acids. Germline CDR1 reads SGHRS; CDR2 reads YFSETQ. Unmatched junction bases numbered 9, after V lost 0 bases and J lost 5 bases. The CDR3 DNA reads TGCGCCAGCAGCTTGGCCACGACAGGGGTCGGGACCGGGGAGCTGTTTTTT. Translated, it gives CASSLATTGVGTGELFF.

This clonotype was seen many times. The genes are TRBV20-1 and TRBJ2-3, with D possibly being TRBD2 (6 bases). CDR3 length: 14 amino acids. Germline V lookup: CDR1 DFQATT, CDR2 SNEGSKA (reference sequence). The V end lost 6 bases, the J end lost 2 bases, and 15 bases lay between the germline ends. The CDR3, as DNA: TGCAGTGCCGTAGGGCAGGGACTCACAGATACGCAGTATTTT. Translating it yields CSAVGQGLTDTQYF.

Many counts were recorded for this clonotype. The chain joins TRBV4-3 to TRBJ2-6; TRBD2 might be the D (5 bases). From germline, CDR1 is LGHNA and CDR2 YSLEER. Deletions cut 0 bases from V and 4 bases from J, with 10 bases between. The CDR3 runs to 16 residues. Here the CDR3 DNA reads TGCGCCAGCAGCCAAGAAGGTGGGAGAGGGGCCAACGTCCTGACTTTC. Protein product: CASSQEGGRGANVLTF.

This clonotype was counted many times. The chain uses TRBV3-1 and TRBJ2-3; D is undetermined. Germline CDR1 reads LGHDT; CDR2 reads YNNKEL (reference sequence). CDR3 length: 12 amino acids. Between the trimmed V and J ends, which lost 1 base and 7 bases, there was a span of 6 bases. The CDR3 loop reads CASSQGQNTQYF. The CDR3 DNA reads TGTGCCAGCAGCCAAGGCCAAAATACGCAGTATTTT.

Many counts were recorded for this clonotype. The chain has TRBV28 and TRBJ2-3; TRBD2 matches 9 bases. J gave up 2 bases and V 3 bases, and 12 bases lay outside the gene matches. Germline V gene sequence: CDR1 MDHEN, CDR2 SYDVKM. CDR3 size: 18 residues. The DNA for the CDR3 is TGTGCCAGCAGTTTGGTGCCCATGCTAGCGGGATCCACAGATACGCAGTATTTT. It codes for CASSLVPMLAGSTDTQYF.

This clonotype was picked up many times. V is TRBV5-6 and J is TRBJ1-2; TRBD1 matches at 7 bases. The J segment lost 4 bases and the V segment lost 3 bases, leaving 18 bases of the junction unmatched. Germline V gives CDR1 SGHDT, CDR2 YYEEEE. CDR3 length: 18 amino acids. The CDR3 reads CASSSATLGQRNPYGYTF. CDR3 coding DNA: TGTGCCAGCAGCTCGGCGACCCTGGGACAGCGAAACCCCTATGGCTACACCTTC.

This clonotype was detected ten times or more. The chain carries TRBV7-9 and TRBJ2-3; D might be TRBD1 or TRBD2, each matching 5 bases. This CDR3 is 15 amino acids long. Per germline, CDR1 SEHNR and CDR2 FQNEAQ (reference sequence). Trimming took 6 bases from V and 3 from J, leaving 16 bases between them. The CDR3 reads CASSLTGRWTDTQYF. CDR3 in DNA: TGTGCCAGCAGTCTAACGGGACGGTGGACAGATACGCAGTATTTT. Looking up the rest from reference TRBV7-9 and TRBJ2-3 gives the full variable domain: DTGVSQNPRHKITKRGQNVTFRCDPISEHNRLYWYRQTLGQGPEFLTYFQNEAQLEKSRLLSDRFSAERPKGSFSTLEIQRTEQGDSAMYLCASSLTGRWTDTQYFGPGTRLTVL.

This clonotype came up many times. For the CDR3, the DNA is TGTGCCAGCAGCCAAGGCCGCGGGATCTCCTACGAGCAGTACTTC. Its translation is CASSQGRGISYEQYF. This chain connects TRBV4-2 to TRBJ2-7; D might be TRBD2 (6 bases). CDR3 length equals 15 residues. V lost 1 base and J lost 0, with 10 bases in between. Germline V CDR1 and CDR2: LGHNA, YNFKEQ.

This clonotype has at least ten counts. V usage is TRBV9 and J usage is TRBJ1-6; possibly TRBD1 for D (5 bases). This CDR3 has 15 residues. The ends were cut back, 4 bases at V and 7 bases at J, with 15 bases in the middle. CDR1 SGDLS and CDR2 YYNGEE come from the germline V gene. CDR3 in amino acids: CASSPGGDSNSPLHF. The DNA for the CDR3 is TGTGCCAGCAGCCCAGGCGGGGACTCCAATTCACCCCTCCACTTT. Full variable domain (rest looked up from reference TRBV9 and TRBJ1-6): DSGVTQTPKHLITATGQRVTLRCSPRSGDLSVYWYQQSLDQGLQFLIQYYNGEERAKGNILERFSAQQFPDLHSELNLSSLELGDSALYFCASSPGGDSNSPLHFGNGTRLTVT.

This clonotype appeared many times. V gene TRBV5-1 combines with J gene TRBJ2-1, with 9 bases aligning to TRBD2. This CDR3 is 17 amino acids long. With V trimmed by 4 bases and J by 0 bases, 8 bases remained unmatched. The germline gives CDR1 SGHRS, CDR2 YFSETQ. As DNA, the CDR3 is TGCGCCAGCAGCCTTAGGTCTAGCGGGGTCTCCTACAATGAGCAGTTCTTC. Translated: CASSLRSSGVSYNEQFF. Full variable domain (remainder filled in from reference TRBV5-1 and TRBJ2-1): KAGVTQTPRYLIKTRGQQVTLSCSPISGHRSVSWYQQTPGQGLQFLFEYFSETQRNKGNFPGRFSGRQFSNSRSEMNVSTLELGDSALYLCASSLRSSGVSYNEQFFGPGTRLTVL.

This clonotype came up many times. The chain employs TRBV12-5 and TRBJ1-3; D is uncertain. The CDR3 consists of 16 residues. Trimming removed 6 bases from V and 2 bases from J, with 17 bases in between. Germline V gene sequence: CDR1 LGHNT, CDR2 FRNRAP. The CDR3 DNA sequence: TGTGCTAGTGGGCTTTTGGGTACAGAAGCTGGAAACACCATATATTTT. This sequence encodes CASGLLGTEAGNTIYF. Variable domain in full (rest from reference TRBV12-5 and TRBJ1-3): DARVTQTPRHKVTEMGQEVTMRCQPILGHNTVFWYRQTMMQGLELLAYFRNRAPLDDSGMPKDRFSAEMPDATLATLKIQPSEPRDSAVYFCASGLLGTEAGNTIYFGEGSWLTVV.

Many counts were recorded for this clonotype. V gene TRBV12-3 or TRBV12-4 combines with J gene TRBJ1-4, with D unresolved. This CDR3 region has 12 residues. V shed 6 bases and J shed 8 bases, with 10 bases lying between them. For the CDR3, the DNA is TGTGCCAGCAGCATGATGGGGGAAAAACTGTTTTTT. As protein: CASSMMGEKLFF.

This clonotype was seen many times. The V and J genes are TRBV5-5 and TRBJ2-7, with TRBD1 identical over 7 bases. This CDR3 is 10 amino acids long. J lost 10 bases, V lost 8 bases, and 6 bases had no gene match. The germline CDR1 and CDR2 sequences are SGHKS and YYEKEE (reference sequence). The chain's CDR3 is CARVTGPQYF. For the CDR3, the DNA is TGTGCCAGAGTGACAGGGCCTCAGTACTTC.

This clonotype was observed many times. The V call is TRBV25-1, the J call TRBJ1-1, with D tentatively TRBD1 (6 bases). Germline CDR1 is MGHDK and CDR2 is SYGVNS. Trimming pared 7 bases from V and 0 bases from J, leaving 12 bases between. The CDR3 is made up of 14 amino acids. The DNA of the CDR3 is TGTGCCAGCACAGGACAGCTCATGAACACTGAAGCTTTCTTT. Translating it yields CASTGQLMNTEAFF.

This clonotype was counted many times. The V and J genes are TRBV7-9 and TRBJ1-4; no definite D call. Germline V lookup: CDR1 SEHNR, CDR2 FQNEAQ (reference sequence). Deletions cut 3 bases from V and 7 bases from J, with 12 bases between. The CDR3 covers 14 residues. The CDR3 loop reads CASSLSVSGEKLFF. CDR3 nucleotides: TGTGCCAGCAGCTTGTCGGTTTCGGGTGAAAAACTGTTTTTT. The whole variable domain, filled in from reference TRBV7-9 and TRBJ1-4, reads DTGVSQNPRHKITKRGQNVTFRCDPISEHNRLYWYRQTLGQGPEFLTYFQNEAQLEKSRLLSDRFSAERPKGSFSTLEIQRTEQGDSAMYLCASSLSVSGEKLFFGSGTQLSVL.

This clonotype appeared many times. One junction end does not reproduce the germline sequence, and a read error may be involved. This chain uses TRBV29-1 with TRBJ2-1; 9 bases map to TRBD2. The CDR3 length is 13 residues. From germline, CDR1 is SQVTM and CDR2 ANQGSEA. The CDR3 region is CSVVRASGNAQFF. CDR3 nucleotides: TGCAGCGTTGTAAGGGCTAGCGGGAATGCGCAGTTCTTC.

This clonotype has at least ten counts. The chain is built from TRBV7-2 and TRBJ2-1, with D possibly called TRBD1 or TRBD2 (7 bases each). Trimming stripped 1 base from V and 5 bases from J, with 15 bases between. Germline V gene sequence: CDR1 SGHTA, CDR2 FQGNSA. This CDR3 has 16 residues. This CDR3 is CASSLGFRGRDNEQFF. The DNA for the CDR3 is TGTGCCAGCAGCTTAGGGTTCAGGGGGAGGGACAATGAGCAGTTCTTC.

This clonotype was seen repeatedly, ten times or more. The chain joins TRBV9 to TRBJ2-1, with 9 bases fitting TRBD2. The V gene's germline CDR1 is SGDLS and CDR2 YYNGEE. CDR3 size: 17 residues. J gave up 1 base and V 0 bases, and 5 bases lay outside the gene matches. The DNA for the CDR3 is TGTGCCAGCAGCGTAGGGGGAGCGGGAGGTTCCTACAATGAGCAGTTCTTC. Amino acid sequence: CASSVGGAGGSYNEQFF.

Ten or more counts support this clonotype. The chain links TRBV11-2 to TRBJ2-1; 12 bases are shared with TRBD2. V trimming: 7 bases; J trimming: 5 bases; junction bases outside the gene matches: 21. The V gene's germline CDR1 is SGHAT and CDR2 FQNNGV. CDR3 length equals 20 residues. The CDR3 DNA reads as TGTGCCAGCACCCATCGGCGGGGGCTAGCGGGAGGGCAGTCTAACAATGAGCAGTTCTTC. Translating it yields CASTHRRGLAGGQSNNEQFF.

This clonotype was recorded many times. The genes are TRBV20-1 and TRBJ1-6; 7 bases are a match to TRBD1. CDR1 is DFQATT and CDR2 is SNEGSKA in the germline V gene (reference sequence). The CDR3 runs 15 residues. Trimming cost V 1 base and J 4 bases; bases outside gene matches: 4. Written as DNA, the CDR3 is TGCAGTGCTAGAGGCCAGGGGGTATATAATTCACCCCTCCACTTT. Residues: CSARGQGVYNSPLHF.

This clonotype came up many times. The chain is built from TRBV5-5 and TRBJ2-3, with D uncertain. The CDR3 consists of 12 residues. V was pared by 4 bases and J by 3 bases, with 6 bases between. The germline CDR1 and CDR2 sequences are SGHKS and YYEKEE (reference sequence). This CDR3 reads CASSQNTDTQYF. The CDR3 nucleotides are TGTGCCAGCAGCCAAAATACAGATACGCAGTATTTT. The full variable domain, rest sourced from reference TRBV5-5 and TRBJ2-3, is DAGVTQSPTHLIKTRGQQVTLRCSPISGHKSVSWYQQVLGQGPQFIFQYYEKEERGRGNFPDRFSARQFPNYSSELNVNALLLGDSALYLCASSQNTDTQYFGPGTRLTVL.

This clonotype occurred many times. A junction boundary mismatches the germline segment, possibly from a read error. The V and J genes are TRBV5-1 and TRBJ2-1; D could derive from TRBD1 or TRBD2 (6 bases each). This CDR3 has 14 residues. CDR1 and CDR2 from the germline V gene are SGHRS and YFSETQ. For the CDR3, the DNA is TGCGCCAGCAGCTCGACCGGGGGCGGGGCGGACCCGGTCTTC. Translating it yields CASSSTGGGADPVF. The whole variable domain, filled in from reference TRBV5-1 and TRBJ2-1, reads KAGVTQTPRYLIKTRGQQVTLSCSPISGHRSVSWYQQTPGQGLQFLFEYFSETQRNKGNFPGRFSGRQFSNSRSEMNVSTLELGDSALYLCASSSTGGGADPVFGPGTRLTVL.